The 9 T cell receptor beta chains below come from one sample, sequenced in a study of T cell responses to AZD1222 COVID-19 vaccine. Only in-frame clones appear in the TCRdb table, and some are missing; sequencing was by immunoSEQ multiplex PCR. The data show fewer than 110,000 clones, with 89% seen just once and around 6.7% held by the top ten. Specimen: peripheral blood, collected on day 0 of AZD1222 vaccination. All receptors come from an adult in good health.

The chain joins TRBV11-3 to TRBJ2-1; no clear D gene. The germline CDR1 and CDR2 sequences are SGHNT and YENEEA. This CDR3 is built from 14 residues. V dropped 0 bases and J dropped 3 bases, with 6 bases sitting between them. The CDR3 DNA reads TGTGCCAGCAGCTTAGACATATTCTACAATGAGCAGTTCTTC. As protein: CASSLDIFYNEQFF.

This chain uses TRBV30 with TRBJ1-2; TRBD1 might be the D (5 bases). CDR1 is GTSNPN and CDR2 is SVGIG in the germline V gene (reference sequence). Trimming took 2 bases from V and 8 from J, leaving 15 bases between them. This CDR3 has 13 residues. Here the CDR3 reads CAWSPPGRPGYTF. CDR3 coding DNA: TGTGCCTGGAGTCCACCAGGGCGACCCGGCTACACCTTC.

J is TRBJ2-5 and V is TRBV5-1, with 8 bases fitting TRBD2. After removal of 4 bases from V and 5 bases from J, the junction contained 7 bases not matched to a gene. From germline, CDR1 is SGHRS and CDR2 YFSETQ. The CDR3 length is 14 residues. CDR3 amino acids: CASSPRTSSETQYF. The CDR3, as DNA: TGCGCCAGCAGCCCTAGGACTAGCTCGGAGACCCAGTACTTC. Filled out from reference TRBV5-1 and TRBJ2-5, the complete variable domain reads KAGVTQTPRYLIKTRGQQVTLSCSPISGHRSVSWYQQTPGQGLQFLFEYFSETQRNKGNFPGRFSGRQFSNSRSEMNVSTLELGDSALYLCASSPRTSSETQYFGPGTRLLVL.

The genes are TRBV4-3 and TRBJ2-1; no definite D call. Trimming took off 3 bases at V and 0 bases at J, with 18 bases between the two ends. The CDR3 contains 18 residues. CDR1 LGHNA and CDR2 YSLEER come from the germline V gene. The CDR3 DNA reads TGCGCCAGCAGCCAGGGGTGGCTACAAACGAGCTCCTACAATGAGCAGTTCTTC. Translating gives CASSQGWLQTSSYNEQFF.

This clone was seen a single time. Other DNA sequences within the sample encode an identical CDR3. V and J are TRBV24-1 and TRBJ1-2, with TRBD1 identical over 10 bases. Germline CDR1 reads KGHDR; CDR2 reads SFDVKD. The trim removed 4 bases at V and 4 bases at J, leaving 5 bases unmatched. The CDR3 length is 15 residues. This CDR3 reads CATSEGDRGVYGYTF. As DNA, the CDR3 is TGTGCCACCAGTGAGGGGGACAGGGGAGTCTATGGCTACACCTTC.

V and J are TRBV27 and TRBJ1-1, with TRBD1 matching over 7 bases. The CDR3 consists of 15 residues. Germline V gene lookup returns CDR1 MNHEY and CDR2 SMNVEV (reference sequence). Germline trimming cut 5 bases from V and 4 bases from J; bases unmatched to any gene: 10. The CDR3 sequence: CASSPRQGGSTEAFF. In nucleotides, the CDR3 is TGTGCCAGCAGTCCAAGACAGGGAGGGAGCACTGAAGCTTTCTTT.

V and J are TRBV12-3 or TRBV12-4 and TRBJ2-2; D is ambiguous. This CDR3 region has 13 residues. V lost 2 bases and J 5 bases, leaving 6 bases between the germline ends. CDR3 DNA sequence: TGTGCCAGCAGTTTAAAGACTACCGGGGAGCTGTTTTTT. This gives the protein CASSLKTTGELFF.

This chain uses TRBV29-1 with TRBJ1-2; D is unresolved. Germline assignment: CDR1 SQVTM and CDR2 ANQGSEA. The germline V and J ends were trimmed by 4 bases and 4 bases, with 16 bases remaining between them. The CDR3 is 14 amino acids. This CDR3 reads CSVAREGLGYGYTF. The DNA of the CDR3 is TGCAGCGTTGCCCGGGAAGGGTTGGGCTATGGCTACACCTTC.

J is TRBJ2-1 and V is TRBV11-3; D may be TRBD1 or TRBD2 (5 bases each). Germline V gives CDR1 SGHNT, CDR2 YENEEA. This CDR3 is 16 amino acids long. Trimming removed 5 bases from V and 5 bases from J, with 19 bases in between. The CDR3 nucleotides read TGTGCCAGCAGCCTATCTCCGGGACGAGGGGACAATGAGCAGTTCTTC. This sequence encodes CASSLSPGRGDNEQFF.